This TCR beta chain was identified in a study of blood T cell repertoires in COVID-19. On the study more broadly: The United States, Italy and Spain provided the acute and convalescent COVID-19 samples. PBMCs, B-cell-depleted T cells, or T cells provided the cDNA or gDNA that made up the material.

Per the original methods: Reference gene primer amplification yielded estimated nucleated cell counts. Here immunoSEQ multiplex PCR was the method, and the copy in TCRdb shows in-frame clones only, minus some. V, J and clone size were drawn from that table, and D and trimming were deduced from the DNA. The sample holds about 15,000 clones, around four fifths seen once. The CDR3 covers 11 residues. The V end was cut by 5 bases, the J end by 3 bases, with 5 bases between. Sequencing used peripheral blood. This TCR derives from a man in his 70s with active or convalescent COVID-19. The chain uses TRBV12-3 or TRBV12-4 and TRBJ2-7; D gene unclear. Written as DNA, the CDR3 is TGTGCCAGCAGTCAACTCTACGAGCAGTACTTC. As protein: CASSQLYEQYF.